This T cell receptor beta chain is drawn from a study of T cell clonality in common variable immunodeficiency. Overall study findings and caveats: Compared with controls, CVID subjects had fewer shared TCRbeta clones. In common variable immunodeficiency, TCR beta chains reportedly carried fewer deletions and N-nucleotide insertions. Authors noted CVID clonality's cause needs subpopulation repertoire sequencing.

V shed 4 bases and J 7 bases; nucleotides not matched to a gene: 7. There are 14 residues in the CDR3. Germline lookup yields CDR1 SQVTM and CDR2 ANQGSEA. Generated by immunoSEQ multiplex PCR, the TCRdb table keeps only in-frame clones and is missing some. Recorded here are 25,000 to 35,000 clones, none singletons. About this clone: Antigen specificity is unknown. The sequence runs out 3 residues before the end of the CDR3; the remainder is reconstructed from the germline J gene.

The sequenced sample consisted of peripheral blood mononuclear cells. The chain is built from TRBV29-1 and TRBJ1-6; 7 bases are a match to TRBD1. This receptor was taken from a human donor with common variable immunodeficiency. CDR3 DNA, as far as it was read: TGCAGCGTTGGGTTTGGCAGGGGGAATTCACCC. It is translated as CSVGFGRGNSP. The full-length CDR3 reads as CSVGFGRGNSPLHF.